Following are 13 T cell receptor beta chains from one sample sequenced in a study of regulatory T cells in long-lasting Graves disease. Noted time point: newly diagnosed GD, antithyroid drugs for less than 3 months. PBMC-extracted RNA yielded the TCR library. Arm-PCR of CDR3 regions and iRepertoire HTBI primers were the basis on which TCR beta libraries were built. Each CDR3 protein is one row after TCRdb ran MiXCR on the multiplex PCR reads. The sample includes hundreds of thousands of distinct CDR3 sequences, approximately 15% of them seen just once. These records were also assigned to another study, of T cells in Graves' hyperthyroidism and ophthalmopathy.

The source material was peripheral blood mononuclear cells (PBMCs), sampled at new diagnosis, from a patient treated with antithyroid drugs. These receptors were obtained from a woman aged 25-40 years with Graves disease.

This clonotype appeared many times. The genes are TRBV5-1 and TRBJ1-1; 7 bases match TRBD1. This CDR3 is built from 15 residues. V dropped 4 bases and J dropped 0; count of bases not matched to a gene: 6. Germline assignment: CDR1 SGHRS and CDR2 YFSETQ. Here the CDR3 DNA reads TGCGCCAGCAGCGGGGGACAGAACATGAACACTGAAGCTTTCTTT. Its protein product is CASSGGQNMNTEAFF.

This clonotype was counted at least ten times. The chain employs TRBV2 and TRBJ1-1; D is unclear. Germline CDR1 SNHLY, CDR2 FYNNEI. Trimming took off 3 bases at V and 1 base at J, with 9 bases between the two ends. The CDR3 length is 14 residues. The CDR3 nucleotides read TGTGCCAGCAGTGAGTACGGCGGGAACACTGAAGCTTTCTTT. Protein sequence: CASSEYGGNTEAFF.

The rearrangement joins TRBV18 to TRBJ2-5; D gene uncertain. The CDR3 has 14 amino acids. The V end lost 3 bases, the J end lost 5 bases, and 13 bases lay between the germline ends. Germline V gene lookup returns CDR1 KGHSH and CDR2 LQKENI. CDR3 sequence reads: CASSPSLQSETQYF. Here the CDR3 DNA reads TGTGCCAGCTCACCCAGCCTTCAATCGGAGACCCAGTACTTC. Looking up the rest from reference TRBV18 and TRBJ2-5 gives the full variable domain: NAGVMQNPRHLVRRRGQEARLRCSPMKGHSHVYWYRQLPEEGLKFMVYLQKENIIDESGMPKERFSAEFPKEGPSILRIQQVVRGDSAAYFCASSPSLQSETQYFGPGTRLLVL.

As for this clonotype: This may arise from a read error, as a much more abundant clone is one base away. The chain couples TRBV12-3 or TRBV12-4 to TRBJ2-3; D could derive from TRBD1 or TRBD2 (5 bases each). The end of the DNA fits TRBJ2-5 better, so the J call may be wrong. There are 18 residues in the CDR3. CDR3 residues: CASNFRRQGGQGLETQYF. The CDR3 DNA is TGTGCCAGCAATTTCCGTCGGCAGGGCGGGCAAGGGCTGGAGACCCAGTACTTC.

This clonotype appeared many times. The chain joins TRBV3-1 to TRBJ1-5, with D uncertain. V shed 1 base and J shed 6 bases, with 7 bases lying between them. The CDR3 totals 13 residues. In germline, CDR1 is LGHDT, CDR2 YNNKEL (reference sequence). Here the CDR3 reads CASSQGVSQPQHF. The CDR3 nucleotides are TGTGCCAGCAGCCAAGGGGTAAGTCAGCCCCAGCATTTT. Full variable domain (remainder filled in from reference TRBV3-1 and TRBJ1-5): DTAVSQTPKYLVTQMGNDKSIKCEQNLGHDTMYWYKQDSKKFLKIMFSYNNKELIINETVPNRFSPKSPDKAHLNLHINSLELGDSAVYFCASSQGVSQPQHFGDGTRLSIL.

This clonotype has ten or more counts. This chain joins TRBV2 and TRBJ1-4; D is uncertain. Germline V CDR1 and CDR2: SNHLY, FYNNEI. The CDR3 sequence is 15 residues long. Trimming took off 4 bases at V and 4 bases at J, with 13 bases between the two ends. In DNA, the CDR3 is TGTGCCAGCAGTGCTAACTCAGGCCATAATGAAAAACTGTTTTTT. It is translated as CASSANSGHNEKLFF.

This clonotype was observed many times. The CDR3 DNA is TGTGCCAGCAGCCAAGATAAGGGGACCCAGTACTTC. Translated: CASSQDKGTQYF. The J gene is TRBJ2-5, the V gene TRBV3-1; D uncertain. The CDR3 totals 12 residues. Trimming removed 0 bases at V and 7 bases at J, with 6 bases between. Germline V lookup: CDR1 LGHDT, CDR2 YNNKEL (reference sequence).

This clonotype has at least ten counts. CDR3 sequence (DNA): TGTGCCAGCAGTTTTCAAGGTGGGGGCAATCAGCCCCAGCATTTT. Its protein product is CASSFQGGGNQPQHF. The chain couples TRBV28 to TRBJ1-5; D not resolved. This CDR3 is built from 15 residues. Trimming removed 3 bases at V and 2 bases at J, with 11 bases between. The germline gives CDR1 MDHEN, CDR2 SYDVKM.

This clonotype was detected ten times or more. The rearrangement uses TRBV28 and TRBJ2-7; D might be TRBD2 (6 bases). The germline V and J ends were trimmed by 3 bases and 6 bases, with 18 bases remaining between them. CDR3 size: 15 residues. The germline V gene encodes CDR1 MDHEN and CDR2 SYDVKM. CDR3 amino acids: CASSFTQSGTREQYF. The CDR3 coding sequence is TGTGCCAGCAGTTTCACCCAGTCCGGGACTCGCGAGCAGTACTTC.

The chain couples TRBV24-1 to TRBJ2-1; no definite D call. Germline V gene lookup returns CDR1 KGHDR and CDR2 SFDVKD. The length of the CDR3 is 13 residues. V was cut by 1 base and J by 8 bases, with 8 bases left in between. The CDR3 DNA is TGTGCCACCAGTGATTTTTATATCTATGAGCAGTTCTTC. It codes for CATSDFYIYEQFF.

The sample holds a few counts of this clonotype. This rearrangement joins TRBV6-5 to TRBJ2-7; TRBD2 is a possible D gene (5 bases). The CDR3 loop spans 15 amino acids. CDR1 MNHEY and CDR2 SVGAGI come from the germline V gene. V gave up 2 bases and J gave up 3 bases, with 14 bases separating them. The CDR3, as DNA: TGTGCCAGCAGTTACGGCAGGACTGGGATCTACGAGCAGTACTTC. It encodes CASSYGRTGIYEQYF.

The J gene is TRBJ2-1, the V gene TRBV6-1; possible D gene TRBD1, 6 bases. This CDR3 is built from 13 residues. Trimming took 4 bases from V and 7 from J, leaving 11 bases between them. Germline-derived CDR1 and CDR2 are MNHNS and SASEGT. CDR3 nucleotides: TGTGCCAGCAGTGTTGCAGGGGCTAATGAGCAGTTCTTC. Its protein product is CASSVAGANEQFF.

The chain joins TRBV19 to TRBJ1-4, with D possibly matching TRBD1 (5 bases). From germline, CDR1 is LNHDA and CDR2 SQIVND (reference sequence). V was shortened by 11 bases and J by 10 bases, with 23 bases between the two germline ends. The CDR3 totals 14 residues. The CDR3 nucleotides read TGTGCCGTCGGGGGAACCGGGACCTTGGGAAAACTGTTTTTT. Residues: CAVGGTGTLGKLFF.